This T cell receptor (beta chain) comes out of a study of CD8 T cells in ankylosing spondylitis. Study-wide results and limits: Typical of ankylosing spondylitis blood, it appeared, was a TCR beta motif of roughly eight highly homologous variants. Reportedly, matched ankylosing spondylitis synovial fluid was significantly enriched for disease-linked clones.

A single record per CDR3 protein comes from TCRdb applying MiXCR to the 5' RACE reads. The sample consists of about 390,000 distinct CDR3 sequences, approximately 20% of them appearing once. The CDR3 has 13 residues. From germline, CDR1 is LNHNV and CDR2 YYDKDF (reference sequence). Worth noting for this clonotype: Its antigen is still unknown. Sequence at one end of the junction differs from germline and may be a read error.

This chain connects TRBV15 to TRBJ2-5; D gene ambiguous. Sequenced: blood, either unsorted or a sorted T cell fraction (not recorded which). The source is a male donor with ankylosing spondylitis. The CDR3 region is CATSHLEVETRYF. The CDR3 region has the DNA TGTGCCACCAGCCACTTAGAGGTGGAGACCCGGTACTTC.